The rows below give T cell receptor beta chains drawn from one sample of a study of response to subunit inactivated influenza vaccine. MiXCR was run by TCRdb on the RT-PCR reads, yielding one entry per CDR3 protein. In the table there are about 620,000 distinct CDR3 sequences, approximately 12% of which are singletons. This sample comprised PBMCs from blood, obtained on the day of vaccination. These receptor sequences come from a man aged 45-65 years who received an inactivated influenza vaccine. CDR3s include the opening cysteine and the closing phenylalanine or tryptophan. The order of the fields is J gene, V gene, clone size, D gene, CDR3 protein, CDR3 DNA. The D gene is left open where the match is weak. Clone size is not always given. Where it is, it says once, few, many or a class for expanded clones.

j_call: TRBJ1-1
v_call: TRBV4-1
clone_size: NA
d_call: NA
cdr3_aa: CASSQGGGVYTEAFF
cdr3_nt: TGCGCCAGCAGCCAAGGAGGCGGGGTCTACACTGAAGCTTTCTTT

j_call: TRBJ1-5
v_call: TRBV30
clone_size: few
d_call: NA
cdr3_aa: CAWSVGGGQPQHF
cdr3_nt: TGTGCCTGGAGTGTAGGGGGGGGTCAGCCCCAGCATTTT

j_call: TRBJ1-1
v_call: TRBV20-1
clone_size: few
d_call: TRBD1
cdr3_aa: CSARDIDRGWTEAFF
cdr3_nt: TGCAGTGCTAGAGATATAGACAGGGGGTGGACTGAAGCTTTCTTT

j_call: TRBJ2-1
v_call: TRBV7-2
clone_size: few
d_call: NA
cdr3_aa: CASSLRSEKQFF
cdr3_nt: TGTGCCAGCAGCCTGCGATCCGAAAAGCAGTTCTTC

j_call: TRBJ2-1
v_call: TRBV15
clone_size: many
d_call: NA
cdr3_aa: CATRSSRQLNEQFF
cdr3_nt: TGTGCCACCAGATCGTCAAGACAGCTCAATGAGCAGTTCTTC

j_call: TRBJ2-2
v_call: TRBV6-5
clone_size: few
d_call: NA
cdr3_aa: CASSYGRGRSKTGELFF
cdr3_nt: TGTGCCAGCAGTTACGGCAGGGGGAGGTCGAAGACCGGGGAGCTGTTTTTT

j_call: TRBJ2-5
v_call: TRBV3-1
clone_size: few
d_call: NA
cdr3_aa: CASSQVRSTQYF
cdr3_nt: TGTGCCAGCAGCCAAGTCAGGAGTACCCAGTACTTC

j_call: TRBJ2-1
v_call: TRBV2
clone_size: NA
d_call: NA
cdr3_aa: CASSEAGPYNEQFF
cdr3_nt: TGTGCCAGCAGTGAAGCGGGACCCTACAATGAGCAGTTCTTC

j_call: TRBJ1-1
v_call: TRBV29-1
clone_size: NA
d_call: NA
cdr3_aa: CSVDQGYTEAFF
cdr3_nt: TGCAGCGTTGACCAGGGTTACACTGAAGCTTTCTTT

j_call: TRBJ1-5
v_call: TRBV7-2
clone_size: few
d_call: NA
cdr3_aa: CASSPDWGGNQPQHF
cdr3_nt: TGTGCCAGCAGCCCGGACTGGGGCGGCAATCAGCCCCAGCATTTT

j_call: TRBJ1-5
v_call: TRBV6-2/TRBV6-3
clone_size: NA
d_call: NA
cdr3_aa: CASSYRSLHQPQHF
cdr3_nt: TGTGCCAGCAGCTACAGGAGTCTTCATCAGCCCCAGCATTTT

j_call: TRBJ1-1
v_call: TRBV4-1
clone_size: NA
d_call: NA
cdr3_aa: CASSQSVVSARKRDTEAFF
cdr3_nt: TGCGCCAGCAGCCAATCAGTAGTATCGGCCAGGAAACGAGACACTGAAGCTTTCTTT

j_call: TRBJ1-5
v_call: TRBV20-1
clone_size: NA
d_call: TRBD1
cdr3_aa: CSASPHRGFGSNQPQHF
cdr3_nt: TGCAGTGCTAGCCCACACAGGGGGTTCGGTAGCAATCAGCCCCAGCATTTT

j_call: TRBJ2-2
v_call: TRBV20-1
clone_size: NA
d_call: NA
cdr3_aa: CCARDPRESNTGELFF
cdr3_nt: TGCTGTGCTAGAGATCCCAGGGAGTCGAACACCGGGGAGCTGTTTTTT

j_call: TRBJ2-7
v_call: TRBV16
clone_size: few
d_call: NA
cdr3_aa: CASSPRNEQYF
cdr3_nt: TGTGCCAGCAGCCCCAGGAACGAGCAGTACTTC

j_call: TRBJ2-1
v_call: TRBV5-1
clone_size: many
d_call: TRBD2
cdr3_aa: CASSLVGSGSYNEQFF
cdr3_nt: TGCGCCAGCAGCTTGGTAGGTAGCGGGAGCTACAATGAGCAGTTCTTC

j_call: TRBJ2-2
v_call: TRBV12-3/TRBV12-4
clone_size: many
d_call: NA
cdr3_aa: CASRTNANTGELFF
cdr3_nt: TGTGCCAGCAGGACCAACGCGAACACCGGGGAGCTGTTTTTT

j_call: TRBJ1-4
v_call: TRBV20-1
clone_size: NA
d_call: NA
cdr3_aa: CSAQRGDTTSLPVF
cdr3_nt: TGCAGTGCCCAAAGGGGGGACACTACCTCCCTGCCTGTTTTT

j_call: TRBJ1-6
v_call: TRBV6-5
clone_size: NA
d_call: TRBD1
cdr3_aa: CASSYTGGADSPLHF
cdr3_nt: TGTGCCAGCAGTTACACAGGGGGCGCGGATTCACCCCTCCACTTT

j_call: TRBJ2-7
v_call: TRBV5-1
clone_size: many
d_call: NA
cdr3_aa: CASSLVREEQYF
cdr3_nt: TGCGCCAGCAGCTTGGTCCGGGAGGAGCAGTACTTC

j_call: TRBJ2-1
v_call: TRBV20-1
clone_size: NA
d_call: TRBD2
cdr3_aa: CSADHSGLAASSYNEQFF
cdr3_nt: TGCAGTGCCGACCACTCAGGACTAGCGGCCAGCTCCTACAATGAGCAGTTCTTC

j_call: TRBJ1-1
v_call: TRBV6-1
clone_size: NA
d_call: NA
cdr3_aa: CASLLTQGSTEAFF
cdr3_nt: TGTGCCAGCCTCCTAACACAAGGAAGCACTGAAGCTTTCTTT

j_call: TRBJ2-3
v_call: TRBV7-8
clone_size: NA
d_call: TRBD2
cdr3_aa: CASSSRLAGDSRTDTQYF
cdr3_nt: TGTGCCAGCAGCTCTAGACTAGCGGGGGATTCACGCACAGATACGCAGTATTTT

j_call: TRBJ1-5
v_call: TRBV5-6
clone_size: few
d_call: NA
cdr3_aa: CASSWRAGAPNNQPQHF
cdr3_nt: TGTGCCAGCAGCTGGCGGGCCGGGGCCCCCAACAATCAGCCCCAGCATTTT

j_call: TRBJ2-1
v_call: TRBV7-9
clone_size: NA
d_call: TRBD2
cdr3_aa: CASSLGSSGLNEQFF
cdr3_nt: TGTGCCAGCAGCTTAGGAAGTAGCGGGTTAAATGAGCAGTTCTTC

j_call: TRBJ1-1
v_call: TRBV2
clone_size: NA
d_call: TRBD1
cdr3_aa: CASKKGTAMNTEAFF
cdr3_nt: TGTGCCAGCAAAAAGGGGACAGCAATGAACACTGAAGCTTTCTTT

j_call: TRBJ2-3
v_call: TRBV6-2/TRBV6-3
clone_size: NA
d_call: TRBD2
cdr3_aa: CASSYRKGSGSSDTQYF
cdr3_nt: TGTGCCAGCAGTTACCGGAAGGGTAGCGGGAGTTCGGATACGCAGTATTTT

j_call: TRBJ2-1
v_call: TRBV9
clone_size: few
d_call: TRBD2
cdr3_aa: CASSLTSARPLSSYNEQFF
cdr3_nt: TGTGCCAGCAGCTTGACTAGCGCCCGGCCTTTAAGCTCCTACAATGAGCAGTTCTTC

j_call: TRBJ2-2
v_call: TRBV5-1
clone_size: few
d_call: NA
cdr3_aa: CASSPNPTNTGELFF
cdr3_nt: TGCGCCAGCAGCCCCAACCCGACGAACACCGGGGAGCTGTTTTTT

j_call: TRBJ2-3
v_call: TRBV6-5
clone_size: NA
d_call: TRBD2
cdr3_aa: CASSYSWTSGVSTDTQYF
cdr3_nt: TGTGCCAGCAGTTACTCTTGGACTAGCGGGGTTAGCACAGATACGCAGTATTTT